Given below is one T cell receptor (beta chain) in context. The CDR3 sequence is 14 residues long. CDR1 and CDR2 (germline): SGHRS, YFSETQ. Trimming removed 2 bases from V and 0 bases from J, with 8 bases in between. This sample was included in a study of T-cell memory formation after mild COVID-19. From the 5' RACE reads, TCRdb called clonotypes with MiXCR, one entry per CDR3 protein. The sample carries about 34,000 distinct CDR3 sequences, about 7.7% recorded once. The chain has TRBV5-1 and TRBJ1-1, with D uncertain. This receptor was obtained from a man younger than 35 who had mild COVID-19 (a few samples of this study predate the infection). Cell type and time point are not known. The sample consisted of PBMCs or a T cell subset sorted from them (not recorded which). The CDR3, as DNA: TGCGCCAGCAGCTTAAAAAGCTTGAACACTGAAGCTTTCTTT. Its protein is CASSLKSLNTEAFF.